A selection of T cell receptor beta chains follows, all from one sample in a study of cytomegalovirus exposure and HLA in healthy donors. TCRdb's copy holds only in-frame clones and misses some; the assay was immunoSEQ multiplex PCR. The table has about 63,000 clones, roughly 67% seen once. The sample was PBMCs. These receptors came from a man in his fifties or sixties in good health and CMV-seronegative. CDR3s include the opening cysteine and the closing phenylalanine or tryptophan. Each record gives: V gene, J gene, CDR3 protein.

>TRBV20-1|TRBJ2-1
CSARPYPEQFF
>TRBV7-2|TRBJ2-7
CASSLSGGGGYEQYF
>TRBV6-5|TRBJ2-7
CASSYSAVGRSGEQYF
>TRBV6-5|TRBJ2-1
CASSYGQTIYNEQFF
>TRBV29-1|TRBJ2-7
CSVTNVRDSYEQYF
>TRBV30|TRBJ2-1
CAWSVASGGNNEQFF
>TRBV30|TRBJ2-1
CAWSPDNEQFF
>TRBV6-8|TRBJ1-1
CASSGVAEAFF
>TRBV7-6|TRBJ1-6
CASSLAAGHNSPLHF
>TRBV27|TRBJ2-6
CASSYEYGSGANVLTF
>TRBV5-1|TRBJ2-1
CASMGLAGRGTYNEQFF
>TRBV7-2|TRBJ1-2
CASSLGLFRTGRDGYTF